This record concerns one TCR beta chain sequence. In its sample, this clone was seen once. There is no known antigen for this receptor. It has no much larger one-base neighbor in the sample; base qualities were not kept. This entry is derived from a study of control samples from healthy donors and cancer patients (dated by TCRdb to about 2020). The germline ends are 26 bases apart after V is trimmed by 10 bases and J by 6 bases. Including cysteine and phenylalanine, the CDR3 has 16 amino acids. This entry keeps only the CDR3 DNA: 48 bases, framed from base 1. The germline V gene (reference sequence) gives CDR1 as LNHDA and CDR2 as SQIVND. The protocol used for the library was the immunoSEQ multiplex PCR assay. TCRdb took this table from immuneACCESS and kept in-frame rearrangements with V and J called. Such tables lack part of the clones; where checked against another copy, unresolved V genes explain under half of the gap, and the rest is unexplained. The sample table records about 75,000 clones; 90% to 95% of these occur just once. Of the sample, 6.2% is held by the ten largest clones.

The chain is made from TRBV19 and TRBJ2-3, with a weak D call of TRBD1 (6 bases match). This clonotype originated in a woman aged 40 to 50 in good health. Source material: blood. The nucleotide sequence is TGTGCCACGTCAACCTTAGAGGGCCAGCAGGGGGATACGCAGTATTTT. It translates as CATSTLEGQQGDTQYF.